A single sample gave rise to the 27 T cell receptor beta chains below, sequenced in a study of blood T cell repertoires in COVID-19. Measured with immunoSEQ multiplex PCR; TCRdb has only the in-frame clones, and not every one. The data hold under 150,000 clones, with more than 80% observed a single time. The sequencing input was peripheral blood. These receptors came from a woman in her fifties or sixties with COVID-19, enrolled during active disease.

This clone was observed a single time. The DNA for the CDR3 is TGTGCCAGCAGCAGCAGGGACACCCCGAACACCGGGGAGCTGTTTTTT. This gives the protein CASSSRDTPNTGELFF. This chain joins TRBV9 and TRBJ2-2; D perhaps matches TRBD1 (6 bases). Germline V gene lookup returns CDR1 SGDLS and CDR2 YYNGEE. This CDR3 is built from 16 residues. V was shortened by 4 bases and J by 0 bases, with 13 bases between the two germline ends.

The rearrangement uses TRBV2 and TRBJ1-6; 9 positions agree with TRBD1. Germline values: CDR1 SNHLY, CDR2 FYNNEI. CDR3 length: 14 amino acids. V shed 4 bases and J 10 bases; nucleotides not matched to a gene: 5. DNA of the CDR3: TGTGCCAGCAGTGTTAGGACAGGGGACTCACCCCTCCACTTT. Residues: CASSVRTGDSPLHF.

The genes are TRBV12-3 or TRBV12-4 and TRBJ1-2, with no clear D. The CDR3 is 13 residues long. Trimming took off 6 bases at V and 4 bases at J, with 12 bases between the two ends. The CDR3 DNA follows: TGTGCCAGCAGACTCGGCAGGTTCTATGGCTACACCTTC. It translates to CASRLGRFYGYTF.

The gene calls are TRBV14 and TRBJ1-1; 9 nucleotides line up with TRBD1. V was pared by 0 bases and J by 1 base, with 6 bases of the junction left unmatched. This CDR3 has 17 amino acids. Germline V lookup: CDR1 SGHDN, CDR2 FVKESK. CDR3 nucleotides: TGTGCCAGCAGCCAAGATTTCGCGGGACAGGGGAACACTGAAGCTTTCTTT. It translates to CASSQDFAGQGNTEAFF.

The genes are TRBV7-8 and TRBJ2-5; 15 positions match TRBD2. Germline CDR1 and CDR2: SGHVS and FQNEAQ. J gave up 5 bases and V 5 bases, and 9 bases lay outside the gene matches. CDR3 length: 17 residues. The CDR3 region has the DNA TGTGCCAGCAGCCCGCGGACTAGCGGGGGGGCCAAGGAGACCCAGTACTTC. It codes for CASSPRTSGGAKETQYF.

The V gene is TRBV5-1, the J gene TRBJ1-5, with D possibly matching TRBD1 (5 bases). Germline lookup yields CDR1 SGHRS and CDR2 YFSETQ. CDR3 length: 14 amino acids. Trimming cost V 4 bases and J 1 base, with 9 bases left between them. The CDR3 DNA follows: TGCGCCAGCAGCCACGGGGGGAGCAATCAGCCCCAGCATTTT. Translation gives CASSHGGSNQPQHF.

The chain couples TRBV10-3 to TRBJ1-1; maybe TRBD1 (5 bases). V was trimmed by 3 bases and J by 7 bases, leaving 12 bases between them. Germline V CDR1 and CDR2: ENHRY, SYGVKD. The CDR3 is made up of 13 amino acids. The chain's CDR3 is CAISEVGAVEAFF. DNA of the CDR3: TGTGCCATCAGTGAAGTTGGGGCAGTTGAAGCTTTCTTT.

As concerns this clone: The junction does not match germline at one end; this may be a read error. This sequence joins TRBV10-1 and TRBJ2-7, with D maybe TRBD1 (6 bases). Germline lookup yields CDR1 WNHNN and CDR2 SYGVQD (reference sequence). The CDR3 has 13 amino acids. The CDR3, as DNA: TGCGCCAGCAGTGACCACATGACAGGAGATGTACGTTTC. Translation: CASSDHMTGDVRF.

CDR3 amino acids: CASTTGDWIYGYTF. The CDR3 nucleotides read TGTGCCAGTACAACAGGGGACTGGATCTATGGCTACACCTTC. The chain combines TRBV19 with TRBJ1-2, with TRBD1 matching 7 bases. This CDR3 has 14 amino acids. Germline V gene lookup returns CDR1 LNHDA and CDR2 SQIVND (reference sequence). V lost 7 bases, J lost 4 bases, and 9 bases stayed unmatched.

This clone was picked up a small number of times. V is TRBV24-1 and J is TRBJ1-2, with 7 bases matching TRBD1. In germline, CDR1 is KGHDR, CDR2 SFDVKD. Losses at the gene ends were 5 bases for V and 7 bases for J; bases not matched to a gene: 9. CDR3 length: 14 amino acids. The CDR3 sequence is CATSAQDRRGGYTF. The CDR3 DNA follows: TGTGCCACCAGTGCCCAGGACAGGAGAGGTGGCTACACCTTC.

The rearrangement links TRBV19 to TRBJ1-1; 11 nucleotides line up with TRBD1. This CDR3 comprises 14 residues. The V segment lost 5 bases and the J segment 5 bases; nucleotides outside the gene matches: 4. Germline CDR1 LNHDA, CDR2 SQIVND (reference sequence). In DNA form, the CDR3 reads TGTGCCAGTAGTCCAGGGACAGGGGGGACTGAAGCTTTCTTT. Its protein product is CASSPGTGGTEAFF.

The chain has TRBV5-5 and TRBJ1-1; 7 bases agree with TRBD1. Germline V gives CDR1 SGHKS, CDR2 YYEKEE (reference sequence). This CDR3 has 14 amino acids. Trimming at V came to 0 bases and at J to 5 bases, leaving 4 bases not matched to a gene. DNA for the CDR3: TGTGCCAGCAGCTTGGTCAGGGGGTTTACTGAAGCTTTCTTT. Its protein is CASSLVRGFTEAFF.

The rearrangement joins TRBV2 to TRBJ1-1; possible D gene TRBD1, 5 bases. CDR1 is SNHLY, CDR2 FYNNEI, per germline. CDR3 length equals 14 residues. V was cut by 4 bases and J by 6 bases, with 15 bases left in between. The CDR3 region has the DNA TGTGCCAGCAGTGCCGCCTCGGGAGGGGCTGAAGCTTTCTTT. It codes for CASSAASGGAEAFF.

V and J are TRBV7-9 and TRBJ2-3; TRBD2 matches 14 bases. Germline CDR1 is SEHNR and CDR2 is FQNEAQ (reference sequence). The V gene end was trimmed by 2 bases and the J gene end by 8 bases; junction bases not matched to a gene: 12. The CDR3 runs to 18 residues. The DNA for the CDR3 is TGTGCCAGCAGCTTACAGGGCCAGACTAGCGGGGGGGCCCGTACGCAGTATTTT. Translation gives CASSLQGQTSGGARTQYF.

The chain employs TRBV6-5 and TRBJ2-7, with D unresolved. V lost 0 bases, J lost 7 bases, and 13 bases lay in between. Germline CDR1 and CDR2: MNHEY and SVGAGI. The CDR3 loop spans 14 amino acids. The DNA of the CDR3 is TGTGCCAGCAGTTACTCTTTCCCAGTCCTGGAGCAGTACTTC. It codes for CASSYSFPVLEQYF.

V gene TRBV14 combines with J gene TRBJ1-1; D remains ambiguous. CDR1 and CDR2 from the germline V gene are SGHDN and FVKESK. The V gene lost 0 bases and the J gene lost 1 base, with 3 bases spanning the gap. The CDR3 extends over 13 amino acids. CDR3 sequence: CASSQDGNTEAFF. The CDR3 DNA reads as TGTGCCAGCAGCCAAGACGGGAACACTGAAGCTTTCTTT.

The gene calls are TRBV7-2 and TRBJ1-3; 7 nucleotides align to TRBD1. The CDR3 consists of 15 residues. V was clipped by 5 bases and J by 0 bases; unmatched bases: 4. CDR1 and CDR2 from the germline V gene are SGHTA and FQGNSA. The CDR3: CASSLTGISGNTIYF. CDR3 coding DNA: TGTGCCAGCAGCCTGACAGGGATCTCTGGAAACACCATATATTTT.

The chain uses TRBV7-8 and TRBJ1-6, with a weak D call TRBD1 (6 bases). This CDR3 has 15 residues. Trimming stripped 5 bases from V and 9 bases from J, with 17 bases between. CDR1 SGHVS and CDR2 FQNEAQ come from the germline V gene. CDR3 sequence (DNA): TGTGCCAGCAGCGCGACACAGGGATCTTTTTCACCCCTCCACTTT. As protein: CASSATQGSFSPLHF.

The CDR3 region has the DNA TGCAGTGCTAGTCCCCCAGGGCTAGATACGCAGTATTTT. Residues: CSASPPGLDTQYF. The chain uses TRBV20-1 and TRBJ2-3, with D maybe TRBD1 (5 bases). Between the trimmed V and J ends, which lost 3 bases and 5 bases, there was a span of 12 bases. The germline gives CDR1 DFQATT, CDR2 SNEGSKA (reference sequence). This CDR3 is built from 13 residues.

This clone was counted a few times. V and J are TRBV27 and TRBJ1-2; 10 bases match TRBD1. The CDR3 runs to 15 residues. V dropped 6 bases and J dropped 6; count of bases not matched to a gene: 10. Germline V lookup: CDR1 MNHEY, CDR2 SMNVEV (reference sequence). The CDR3 sequence: CASSHRGTGVNGYTF. The CDR3 DNA reads TGTGCCAGCAGCCATAGGGGGACAGGGGTTAATGGCTACACCTTC.

The chain has TRBV4-2 and TRBJ2-3; the D gene is possibly TRBD1 (6 bases). Germline CDR1 LGHNA, CDR2 YNFKEQ. CDR3 length equals 15 residues. V lost 1 base to trimming and J lost 1 base, with 9 bases between them. For the CDR3, the DNA is TGTGCCAGCAGCCAAGTACAGGGCCGCACAGATACGCAGTATTTT. Translation gives CASSQVQGRTDTQYF.

The chain combines TRBV5-1 with TRBJ1-5, with TRBD1 matching 7 bases. CDR3 size: 14 residues. CDR1 is SGHRS, CDR2 YFSETQ, per germline. Trimming removed 2 bases from V and 8 bases from J; junction bases left unmatched: 7. CDR3 DNA: TGCGCCAGCAGCTTACAGGGGACGGAAGAGCCCCAGCATTTT. It translates to CASSLQGTEEPQHF.

V gene TRBV13 combines with J gene TRBJ1-1, with TRBD1 matching 9 bases. The CDR3 runs 15 residues. Germline V lookup: CDR1 PRHDT, CDR2 FYEKMQ (reference sequence). J lost 7 bases, V lost 0 bases, and 6 bases had no gene match. The DNA of the CDR3 is TGTGCCAGCAGCTTAGGGGACAGGGGAGGCGGTGAAGCTTTCTTT. Its translation is CASSLGDRGGGEAFF.

The chain recombines TRBV4-2 with TRBJ2-5, with D maybe TRBD2 (6 bases). From germline, CDR1 is LGHNA and CDR2 YNFKEQ. The CDR3 extends over 15 amino acids. V was trimmed by 1 base and J by 0 bases, leaving 9 bases between them. The CDR3 spells CASSQARDYQETQYF. Written as DNA, the CDR3 is TGTGCCAGCAGCCAAGCCCGGGACTACCAAGAGACCCAGTACTTC.

The CDR3 reads CAWSRDRPRGYTF. The CDR3 DNA reads TGTGCCTGGAGTCGGGACAGACCTCGAGGCTACACCTTC. The J gene is TRBJ1-2, the V gene TRBV30, with TRBD1 identical over 7 bases. CDR1 is GTSNPN, CDR2 SVGIG, per germline (reference sequence). Germline trimming cut 2 bases from V and 8 bases from J; bases unmatched to any gene: 8. The CDR3 contains 13 residues.

The chain is built from TRBV5-1 and TRBJ1-2; TRBD1 matches 9 bases. V trimming: 4 bases; J trimming: 6 bases; junction bases outside the gene matches: 7. Germline CDR1 SGHRS, CDR2 YFSETQ. This CDR3 contains 14 residues. CDR3 loop: CASSAIQGADGYTF. The CDR3 DNA follows: TGCGCCAGCAGCGCGATACAGGGGGCGGATGGCTACACCTTC.

This clone was counted between two and nine times. The chain recombines TRBV28 with TRBJ1-2; 8 bases agree with TRBD1. CDR3 length: 19 amino acids. Germline-derived CDR1 and CDR2 are MDHEN and SYDVKM. The ends lost 6 bases at V and 6 bases at J; junction bases unmatched: 24. The CDR3 DNA sequence: TGTGCCAGCAGCCCCCAACTAAACAGGGGGGGTGGGATCAGACATGGCTACACCTTC. This codes for CASSPQLNRGGGIRHGYTF.